Reported below is one T cell receptor (beta chain). The source of the sample is a study of blood T cell repertoires in COVID-19. Repertoires were generated with immunoSEQ multiplex PCR, while TCRdb's copy carries only in-frame clones and drops some. The table records 65,000 to 80,000 clones, 82% of them present only once. V was cut by 4 bases and J by 1 base, with 2 bases left in between. Per the germline V gene, CDR1 is MNHEY and CDR2 is SVGEGT. This CDR3 has 13 residues. This clonotype was sampled from a human donor in a cohort sampled during active COVID-19. The rearrangement links TRBV6-2 or TRBV6-3 to TRBJ2-6; D not certain. Sequencing input: peripheral blood. The CDR3 nucleotides read TGTGCCAGCAGTTCGTCTGGGGCCAACGTCCTGACTTTC. Amino acids: CASSSSGANVLTF.